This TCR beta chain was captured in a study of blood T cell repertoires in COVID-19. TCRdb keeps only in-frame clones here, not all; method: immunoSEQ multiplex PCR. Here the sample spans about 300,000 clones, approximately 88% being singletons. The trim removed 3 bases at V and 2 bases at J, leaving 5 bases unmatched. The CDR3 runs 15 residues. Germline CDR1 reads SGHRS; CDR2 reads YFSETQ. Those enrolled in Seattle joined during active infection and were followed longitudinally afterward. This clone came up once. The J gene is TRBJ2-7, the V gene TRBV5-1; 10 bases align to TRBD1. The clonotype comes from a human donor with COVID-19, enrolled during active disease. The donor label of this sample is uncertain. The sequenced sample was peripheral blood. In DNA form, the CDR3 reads TGCGCCAGCAGCTCCCCGGACAGGGGGACCTACGAGCAGTACTTC. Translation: CASSSPDRGTYEQYF.